This T cell receptor (beta chain) derives from a study of T cells in Graves' hyperthyroidism and ophthalmopathy. Study results and caveats: Onset of ophthalmopathy came a median 6.5 months after the model predicted it.

With respect to this clonotype: Its antigen is not identified.

Amplified regions were TCR beta CDR3 sequences from RNA transcripts. Researchers ran a first-round RT-PCR on the TCR CDR3 using the HTBI primer set. TCRdb re-derived calls from the multiplex PCR reads in MiXCR, one entry per CDR3 protein. The table has a few hundred thousand distinct CDR3 sequences, about a sixth seen once. Out of roughly 10 ml of fresh peripheral blood came the PBMCs. Germline V gives CDR1 MNHEY, CDR2 SVGEGT. The CDR3 consists of 16 residues. V lost 0 bases to trimming and J lost 4 bases, with 13 bases between them. The chain has TRBV6-2 or TRBV6-3 and TRBJ2-1, with D possibly being TRBD2 (6 bases). The sample consisted of blood. The sequence came from a woman aged 25 to 39 with Graves' hyperthyroidism. The CDR3 reads CASSYSPGLKYNEQFF. CDR3 nucleotide sequence: TGTGCCAGCAGTTACTCGCCGGGACTGAAGTACAATGAGCAGTTCTTC.